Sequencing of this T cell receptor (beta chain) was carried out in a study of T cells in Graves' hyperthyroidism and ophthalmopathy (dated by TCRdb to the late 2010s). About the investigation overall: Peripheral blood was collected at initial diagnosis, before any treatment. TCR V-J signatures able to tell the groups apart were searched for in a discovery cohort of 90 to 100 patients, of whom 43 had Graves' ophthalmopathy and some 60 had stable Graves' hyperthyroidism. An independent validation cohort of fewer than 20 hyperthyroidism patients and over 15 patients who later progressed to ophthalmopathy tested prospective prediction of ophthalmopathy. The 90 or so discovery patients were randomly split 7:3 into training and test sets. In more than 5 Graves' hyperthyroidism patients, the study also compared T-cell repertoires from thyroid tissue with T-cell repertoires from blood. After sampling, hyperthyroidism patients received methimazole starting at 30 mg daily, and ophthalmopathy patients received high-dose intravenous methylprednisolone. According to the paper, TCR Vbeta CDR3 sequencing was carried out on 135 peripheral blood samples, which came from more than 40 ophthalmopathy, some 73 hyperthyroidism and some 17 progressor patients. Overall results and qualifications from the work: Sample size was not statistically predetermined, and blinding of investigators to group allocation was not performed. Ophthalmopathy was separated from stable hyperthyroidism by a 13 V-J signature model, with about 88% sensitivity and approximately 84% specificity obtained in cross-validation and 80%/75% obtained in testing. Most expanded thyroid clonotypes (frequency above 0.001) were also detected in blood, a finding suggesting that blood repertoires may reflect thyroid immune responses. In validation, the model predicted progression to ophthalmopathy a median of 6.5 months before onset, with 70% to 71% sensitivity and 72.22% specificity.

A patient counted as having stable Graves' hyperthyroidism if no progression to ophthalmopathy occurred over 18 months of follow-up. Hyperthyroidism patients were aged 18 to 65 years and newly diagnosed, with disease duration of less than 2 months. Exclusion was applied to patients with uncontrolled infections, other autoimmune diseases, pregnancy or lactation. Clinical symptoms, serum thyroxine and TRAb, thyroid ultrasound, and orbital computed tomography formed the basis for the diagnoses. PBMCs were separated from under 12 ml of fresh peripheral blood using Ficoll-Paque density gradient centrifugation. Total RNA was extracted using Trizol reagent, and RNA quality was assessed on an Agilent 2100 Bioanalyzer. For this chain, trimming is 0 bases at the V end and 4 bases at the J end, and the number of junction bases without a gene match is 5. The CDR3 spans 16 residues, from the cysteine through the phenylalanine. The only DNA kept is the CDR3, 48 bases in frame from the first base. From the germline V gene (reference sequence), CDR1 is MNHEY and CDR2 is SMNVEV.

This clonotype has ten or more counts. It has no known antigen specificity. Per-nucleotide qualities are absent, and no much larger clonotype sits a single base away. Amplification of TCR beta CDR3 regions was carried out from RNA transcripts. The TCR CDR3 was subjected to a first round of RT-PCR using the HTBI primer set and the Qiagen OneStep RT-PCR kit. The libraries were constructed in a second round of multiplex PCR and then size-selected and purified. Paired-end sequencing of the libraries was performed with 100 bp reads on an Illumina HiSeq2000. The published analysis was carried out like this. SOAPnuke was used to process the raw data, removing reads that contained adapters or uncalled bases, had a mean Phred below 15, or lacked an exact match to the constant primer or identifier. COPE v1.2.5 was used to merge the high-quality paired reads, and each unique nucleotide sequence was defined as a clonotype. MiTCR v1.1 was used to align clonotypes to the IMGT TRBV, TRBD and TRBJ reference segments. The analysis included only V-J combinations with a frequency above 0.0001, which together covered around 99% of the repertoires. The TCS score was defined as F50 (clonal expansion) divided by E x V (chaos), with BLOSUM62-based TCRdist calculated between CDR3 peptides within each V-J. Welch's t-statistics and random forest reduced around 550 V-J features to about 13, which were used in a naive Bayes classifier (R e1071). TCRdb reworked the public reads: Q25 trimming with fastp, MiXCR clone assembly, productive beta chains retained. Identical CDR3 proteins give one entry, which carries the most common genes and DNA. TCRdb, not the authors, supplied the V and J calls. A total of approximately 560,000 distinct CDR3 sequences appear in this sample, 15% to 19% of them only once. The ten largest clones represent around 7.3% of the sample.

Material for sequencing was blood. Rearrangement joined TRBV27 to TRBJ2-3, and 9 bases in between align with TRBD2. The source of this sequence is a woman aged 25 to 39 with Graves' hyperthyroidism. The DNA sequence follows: TGTGCCAGCAGTTTATCATCGACTAGCGGAGCAGATACGCAGTATTTT. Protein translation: CASSLSSTSGADTQYF.